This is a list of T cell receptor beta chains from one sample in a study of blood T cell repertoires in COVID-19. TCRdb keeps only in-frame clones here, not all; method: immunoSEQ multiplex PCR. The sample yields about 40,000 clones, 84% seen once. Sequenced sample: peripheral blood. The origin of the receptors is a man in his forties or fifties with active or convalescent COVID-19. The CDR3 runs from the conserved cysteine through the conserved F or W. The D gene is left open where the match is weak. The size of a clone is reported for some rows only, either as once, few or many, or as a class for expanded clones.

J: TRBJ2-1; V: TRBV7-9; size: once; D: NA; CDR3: CASSLVGRTVWDEQFF; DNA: TGTGCCAGCAGCTTAGTAGGGCGGACAGTTTGGGATGAGCAGTTCTTC
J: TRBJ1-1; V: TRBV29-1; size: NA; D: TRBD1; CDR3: CSVEVGQGIEAFF; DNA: TGCAGCGTTGAAGTTGGACAGGGGATTGAAGCTTTCTTT
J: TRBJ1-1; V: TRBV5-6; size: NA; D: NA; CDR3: CASSSPGTMNTEAFF; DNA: TGTGCCAGCAGCTCTCCCGGGACTATGAACACTGAAGCTTTCTTT
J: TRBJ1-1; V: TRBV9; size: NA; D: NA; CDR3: CASSVQENTEAFF; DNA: TGTGCCAGCAGCGTACAGGAAAACACTGAAGCTTTCTTT
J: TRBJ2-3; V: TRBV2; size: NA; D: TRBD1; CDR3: CASSGLRTGGRTADTQYF; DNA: TGTGCCAGCAGTGGTTTGCGGACAGGGGGAAGGACGGCAGATACGCAGTATTTT
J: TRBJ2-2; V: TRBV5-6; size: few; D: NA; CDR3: CASSWNRASGELFF; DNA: TGTGCCAGCAGCTGGAACAGGGCTTCCGGGGAGCTGTTTTTT
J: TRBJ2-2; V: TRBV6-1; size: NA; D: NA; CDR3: CASSEIGAGELFF; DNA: TGTGCCAGCAGTGAAATTGGAGCCGGGGAGCTGTTTTTT
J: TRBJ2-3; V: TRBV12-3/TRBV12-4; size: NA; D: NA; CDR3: CASMSGPTQYF; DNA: TGTGCCAGCATGAGCGGGCCAACGCAGTATTTT
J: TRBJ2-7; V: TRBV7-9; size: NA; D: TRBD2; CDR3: CASSPIGLAGAGEQYF; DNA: TGTGCCAGCAGCCCTATTGGACTAGCGGGGGCCGGTGAGCAGTACTTC
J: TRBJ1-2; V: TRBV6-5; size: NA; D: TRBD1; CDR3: CASRGQGDGNGYTF; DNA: TGTGCCAGCAGGGGACAGGGGGATGGGAATGGCTACACCTTC
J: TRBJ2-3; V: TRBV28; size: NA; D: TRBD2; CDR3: CASRPTSGASTDTQYF; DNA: TGTGCCAGCAGACCGACTAGCGGGGCGTCCACAGATACGCAGTATTTT
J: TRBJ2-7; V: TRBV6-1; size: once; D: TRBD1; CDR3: CASSGFLGTGNYEQYF; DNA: TGTGCCAGCAGTGGTTTTCTCGGGACAGGGAACTACGAGCAGTACTTC
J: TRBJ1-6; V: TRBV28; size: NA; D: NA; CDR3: CACGGSYNSPLHF; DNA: TGTGCTTGCGGGGGCTCCTATAATTCACCCCTCCACTTT
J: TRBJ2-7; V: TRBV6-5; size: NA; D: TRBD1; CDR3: CASSRDRGYEQYF; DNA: TGTGCCAGCAGTCGGGACAGGGGCTACGAGCAGTACTTC
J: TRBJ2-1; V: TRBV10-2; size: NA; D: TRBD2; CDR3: CASRLGTSGGNEQFF; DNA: TGCGCCAGCAGACTAGGGACTAGCGGGGGAAATGAGCAGTTCTTC
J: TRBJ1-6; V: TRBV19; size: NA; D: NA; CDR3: CASSIDVPGSSYNSPLHF; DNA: TGTGCCAGTAGTATAGACGTCCCCGGGAGCTCCTATAATTCACCCCTCCACTTT
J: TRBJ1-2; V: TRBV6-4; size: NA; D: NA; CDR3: CASRVTVYGYTF; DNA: TGTGCCAGCAGGGTGACAGTCTATGGCTACACCTTC
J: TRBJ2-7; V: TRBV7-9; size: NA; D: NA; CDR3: CASSASLGASYEQYF; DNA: TGTGCCAGCAGCGCAAGTTTGGGGGCCTCCTACGAGCAGTACTTC
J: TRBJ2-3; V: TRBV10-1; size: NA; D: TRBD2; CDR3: CASSRLAGTDTQYF; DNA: TGCGCCAGCAGTAGACTAGCGGGCACAGATACGCAGTATTTT
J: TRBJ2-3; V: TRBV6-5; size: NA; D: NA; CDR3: CAAGQYDSTDTQYF; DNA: TGTGCCGCCGGACAGTATGATAGCACAGATACGCAGTATTTT
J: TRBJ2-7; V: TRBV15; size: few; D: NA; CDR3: CATNPGTGLAYEQYF; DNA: TGTGCCACCAACCCCGGGACAGGACTAGCCTACGAGCAGTACTTC
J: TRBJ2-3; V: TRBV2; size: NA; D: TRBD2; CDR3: CASNLAGYTDTQYF; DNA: TGTGCCAGCAACCTAGCGGGCTACACAGATACGCAGTATTTT
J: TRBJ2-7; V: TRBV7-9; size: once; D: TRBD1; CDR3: CASRPLGTGYGEQYF; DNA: TGTGCCAGCAGGCCGCTAGGGACAGGTTATGGCGAGCAGTACTTC
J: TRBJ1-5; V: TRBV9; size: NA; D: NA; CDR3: CASSVGQGVQPQHF; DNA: TGTGCCAGCAGCGTAGGTCAGGGTGTTCAGCCCCAGCATTTT
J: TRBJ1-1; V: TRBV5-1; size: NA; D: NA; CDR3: CASTLRGGSAEAFF; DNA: TGCGCCAGCACGCTTAGGGGCGGGAGCGCTGAAGCTTTCTTT
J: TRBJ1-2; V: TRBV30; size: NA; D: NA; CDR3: CACTDNYGYTF; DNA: TGTGCCTGCACAGATAACTATGGCTACACCTTC
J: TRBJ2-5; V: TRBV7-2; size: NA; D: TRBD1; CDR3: CASSLGGQQETQYF; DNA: TGTGCCAGCAGCTTAGGGGGACAGCAAGAGACCCAGTACTTC
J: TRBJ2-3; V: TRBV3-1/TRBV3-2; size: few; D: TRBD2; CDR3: CASSRLGGVRADTQYF; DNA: TGTGCCAGCAGCCGTCTGGGGGGGGTTCGAGCAGATACGCAGTATTTT
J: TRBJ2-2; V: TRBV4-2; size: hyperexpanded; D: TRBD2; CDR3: CASSLGGADTGELFF; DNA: TGTGCCAGCAGCCTCGGGGGGGCCGACACCGGGGAGCTGTTTTTT
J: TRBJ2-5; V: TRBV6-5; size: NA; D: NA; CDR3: CASSYGPVYQETQYF; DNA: TGTGCCAGCAGTTACGGTCCGGTGTACCAAGAGACCCAGTACTTC
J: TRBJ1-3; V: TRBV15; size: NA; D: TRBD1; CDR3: CATSSRTGGGNTIYF; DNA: TGTGCCACCAGCTCAAGGACAGGGGGGGGAAACACCATATATTTT
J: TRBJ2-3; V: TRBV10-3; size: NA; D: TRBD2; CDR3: CAISERGLAGSTDTQYF; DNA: TGTGCCATCAGTGAGAGAGGTCTAGCGGGGAGCACAGATACGCAGTATTTT
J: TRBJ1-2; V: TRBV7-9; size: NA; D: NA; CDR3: CASSLDRYGGYTF; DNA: TGTGCCAGCAGCTTGGACAGATACGGCGGCTACACCTTC
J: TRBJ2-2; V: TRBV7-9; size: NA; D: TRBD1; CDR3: CASSVGQVDTGELFF; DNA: TGTGCCAGCAGCGTAGGACAGGTTGACACCGGGGAGCTGTTTTTT
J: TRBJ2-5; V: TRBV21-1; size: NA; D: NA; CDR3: CASSSKETQYF; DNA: TGTGCCAGCAGCTCTAAGGAGACCCAGTACTTC
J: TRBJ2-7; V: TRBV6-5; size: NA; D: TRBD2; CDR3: CASRSAGTSSYEQYF; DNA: TGTGCCAGCAGGTCCGCCGGGACTAGTTCCTACGAGCAGTACTTC
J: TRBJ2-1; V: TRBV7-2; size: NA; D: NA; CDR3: CASSLAAGIGNEQFF; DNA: TGTGCCAGCAGCTTAGCAGCCGGGATAGGCAATGAGCAGTTCTTC
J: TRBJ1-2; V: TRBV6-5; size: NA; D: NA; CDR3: CASSYSRLYGYTF; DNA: TGTGCCAGCAGTTACTCCCGACTCTATGGCTACACCTTC
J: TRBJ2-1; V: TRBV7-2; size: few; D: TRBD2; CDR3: CASSPRGSGGAYNEQFF; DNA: TGTGCCAGCAGCCCCCGTGGTAGCGGGGGGGCCTACAATGAGCAGTTCTTC
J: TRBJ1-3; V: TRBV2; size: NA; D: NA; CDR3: CASSAYRDLRNTIYF; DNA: TGTGCCAGCAGTGCTTATCGGGACTTGCGAAACACCATATATTTT
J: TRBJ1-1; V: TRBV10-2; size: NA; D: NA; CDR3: CASSETGQANTEAFF; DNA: TGCGCCAGCAGTGAGACGGGACAAGCGAACACTGAAGCTTTCTTT
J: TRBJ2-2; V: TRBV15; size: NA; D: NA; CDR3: CATSRARRNTGELFF; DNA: TGTGCCACCAGCAGAGCTAGGAGGAACACCGGGGAGCTGTTTTTT
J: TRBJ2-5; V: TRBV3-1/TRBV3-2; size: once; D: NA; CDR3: CASSQTLQGTQYF; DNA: TGTGCCAGCAGCCAAACCCTACAGGGAACCCAGTACTTC
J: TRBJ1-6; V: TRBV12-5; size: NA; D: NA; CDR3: CASGLITGGSSYNSPLHF; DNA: TGTGCTAGTGGTTTGATAACGGGGGGGAGCTCCTATAATTCACCCCTCCACTTT
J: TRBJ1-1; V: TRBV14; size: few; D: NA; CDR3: CASSPGGLGAFF; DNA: TGTGCCAGCAGCCCGGGAGGGTTGGGGGCTTTCTTT
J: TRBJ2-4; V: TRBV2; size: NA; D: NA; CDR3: CASSAGEAKNIQYF; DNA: TGTGCCAGCAGTGCAGGGGAGGCCAAAAACATTCAGTACTTC
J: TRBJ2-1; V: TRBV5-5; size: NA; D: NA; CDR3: CASSFQNEQFF; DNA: TGTGCCAGCAGCTTTCAGAATGAGCAGTTCTTC
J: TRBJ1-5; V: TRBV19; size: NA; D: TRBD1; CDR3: CASSGQSTGGSNQPQHF; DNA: TGTGCCAGTAGTGGGCAATCGACAGGGGGTTCCAATCAGCCCCAGCATTTT
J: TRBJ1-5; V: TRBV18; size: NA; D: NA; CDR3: CASSPGGRDNQPQHF; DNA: TGTGCCAGCTCTCCGGGGGGGCGGGACAATCAGCCCCAGCATTTT
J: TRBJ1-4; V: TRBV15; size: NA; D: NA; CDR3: CATSREQPQYEKLFF; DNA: TGTGCCACCAGCAGAGAACAACCGCAATATGAAAAACTGTTTTTT
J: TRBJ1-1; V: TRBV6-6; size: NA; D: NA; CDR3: CASGNRADTEAFF; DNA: TGTGCCAGCGGAAACAGGGCTGACACTGAAGCTTTCTTT
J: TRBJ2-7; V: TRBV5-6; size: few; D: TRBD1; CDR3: CASSPGTGVREQYF; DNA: TGTGCCAGCAGCCCCGGGACAGGGGTGAGGGAGCAGTACTTC
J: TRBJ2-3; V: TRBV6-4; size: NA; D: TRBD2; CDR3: CASSVEASGGADTQYF; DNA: TGTGCCAGCAGTGTCGAGGCTAGCGGGGGGGCAGATACGCAGTATTTT